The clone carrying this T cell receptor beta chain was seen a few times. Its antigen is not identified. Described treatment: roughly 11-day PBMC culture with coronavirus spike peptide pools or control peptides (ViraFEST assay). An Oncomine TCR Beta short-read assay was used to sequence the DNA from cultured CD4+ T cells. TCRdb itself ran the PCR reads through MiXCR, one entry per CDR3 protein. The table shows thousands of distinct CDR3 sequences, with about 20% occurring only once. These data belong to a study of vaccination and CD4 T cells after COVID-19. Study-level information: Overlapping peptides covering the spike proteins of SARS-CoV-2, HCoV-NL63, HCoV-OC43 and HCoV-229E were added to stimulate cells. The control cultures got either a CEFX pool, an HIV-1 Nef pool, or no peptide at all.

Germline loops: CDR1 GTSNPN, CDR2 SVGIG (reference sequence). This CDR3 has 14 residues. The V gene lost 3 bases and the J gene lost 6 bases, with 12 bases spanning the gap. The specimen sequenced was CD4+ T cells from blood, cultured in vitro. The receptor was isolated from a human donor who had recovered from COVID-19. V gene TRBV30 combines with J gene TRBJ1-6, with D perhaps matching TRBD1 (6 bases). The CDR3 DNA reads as TGTGCCTGGAGCGTAGGACAGACTAATTCACCCCTCCACTTT. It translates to CAWSVGQTNSPLHF. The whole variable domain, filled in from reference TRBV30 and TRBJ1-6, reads SQTIHQWPATLVQPVGSPLSLECTVEGTSNPNLYWYRQAAGRGLQLLFYSVGIGQISSEVPQNLSASRPQDRQFILSSKKLLLSDSGFYLCAWSVGQTNSPLHFGNGTRLTVT.